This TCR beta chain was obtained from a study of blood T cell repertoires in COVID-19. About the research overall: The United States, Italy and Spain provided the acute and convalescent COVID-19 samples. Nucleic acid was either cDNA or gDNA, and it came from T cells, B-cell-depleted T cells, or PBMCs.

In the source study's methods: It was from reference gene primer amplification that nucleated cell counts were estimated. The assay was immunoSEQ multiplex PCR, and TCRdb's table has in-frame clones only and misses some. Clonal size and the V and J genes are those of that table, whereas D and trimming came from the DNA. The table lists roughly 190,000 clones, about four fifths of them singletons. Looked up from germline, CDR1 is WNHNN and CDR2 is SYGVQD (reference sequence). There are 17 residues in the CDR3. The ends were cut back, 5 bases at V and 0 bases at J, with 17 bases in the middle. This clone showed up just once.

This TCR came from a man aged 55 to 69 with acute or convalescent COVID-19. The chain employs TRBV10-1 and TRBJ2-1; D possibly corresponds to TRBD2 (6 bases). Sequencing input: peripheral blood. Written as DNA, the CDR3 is TGCGCCAGCAGTAAGCCCATTTTACTAGCCTCCTACAATGAGCAGTTCTTC. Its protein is CASSKPILLASYNEQFF.